The entry that follows covers one T cell receptor beta chain sequence. Sequenced by immunoSEQ multiplex PCR; TCRdb stores in-frame clones only, minus some. This table holds about 50,000 clones, over 85% found once. The data belong to a study of siplizumab effects on memory and regulatory T cells. Germline loops: CDR1 SNHLY, CDR2 FYNNEI. Deletions cut 6 bases from V and 3 bases from J, with 15 bases between. This CDR3 has 14 amino acids. The chain carries TRBV2 and TRBJ2-7; D gene unclear. The receptor's source is a human donor in good health. Sequenced: CD8+ T cells sorted from blood. The CDR3 loop reads CASSEPRPFYEQYF. DNA for the CDR3: TGTGCCAGCAGCGAGCCCCGACCCTTCTACGAGCAGTACTTC.